Each of the 14 T cell receptor beta chains below was sequenced from the same sample in a study of cytotoxic CD8 clonotypes in ibrutinib-treated CLL. Clones were read by immunoSEQ multiplex PCR, and TCRdb kept only the in-frame ones, dropping some. The sample carries just over 200,000 clones, about four fifths recorded once. Sequencing used PBMCs, obtained after 12 months of ibrutinib treatment. The receptors were sampled from a human donor with chronic lymphocytic leukemia.

The CDR3, as DNA: TGTGCCAGCAGCTTAAGAGGGGGGGCTAGCGGGTTTAATGAGCAGTTCTTC. Protein product: CASSLRGGASGFNEQFF. The gene calls are TRBV11-2 and TRBJ2-1; 8 bases fit TRBD2. V shed 2 bases, J shed 7 bases, and the junction held 13 bases outside the gene matches. The CDR3 runs to 17 residues. Germline lookup yields CDR1 SGHAT and CDR2 FQNNGV.

The chain links TRBV7-9 to TRBJ1-5, with TRBD1 matching over 10 bases. J gave up 6 bases and V 10 bases, and 12 bases lay outside the gene matches. Germline CDR1 SEHNR, CDR2 FQNEAQ (reference sequence). The CDR3 totals 15 residues. The CDR3 coding sequence is TGTGCCACTCAAGCCGGGACAGGGGTCGGTCAGCCCCAGCATTTT. Its translation is CATQAGTGVGQPQHF.

V is TRBV6-1 and J is TRBJ1-3; 9 bases are shared with TRBD1. The CDR3 loop spans 15 amino acids. The V and J ends lost 5 bases and 4 bases, in that order; junction bases with no gene match: 6. Germline CDR1 reads MNHNS; CDR2 reads SASEGT. The chain's CDR3 is CASSTGQGGGNTIYF. DNA of the CDR3: TGTGCCAGCAGTACGGGACAGGGAGGAGGAAACACCATATATTTT.

The V gene is TRBV9, the J gene TRBJ2-1, with TRBD2 as a possible D gene (7 bases). The germline CDR1 and CDR2 sequences are SGDLS and YYNGEE. Trimming shortened V by 0 bases and J by 6 bases, and 16 bases separated the two germline ends. This CDR3 region has 16 residues. The CDR3 protein is CASSVGRGGQGNEQFF. CDR3 DNA sequence: TGTGCCAGCAGCGTAGGAAGGGGGGGCCAGGGCAATGAGCAGTTCTTC.

This clone showed up just a few times. The chain has TRBV2 and TRBJ1-5; possibly TRBD1 for D (5 bases). Looked up from germline, CDR1 is SNHLY and CDR2 is FYNNEI. This CDR3 contains 14 residues. V was trimmed by 8 bases and J by 7 bases, leaving 18 bases between them. CDR3 DNA: TGTGCCAGCTCCCCCATAACAGGAGGACAGCCCCAGCATTTT. Translating gives CASSPITGGQPQHF.

This clone has only one observation. The chain is built from TRBV5-1 and TRBJ2-2, with TRBD1 matching 7 bases. The germline gives CDR1 SGHRS, CDR2 YFSETQ. J lost 8 bases, V lost 7 bases, and 5 bases had no gene match. This CDR3 contains 12 residues. CDR3 region: CASGGQTGELFF. The CDR3 nucleotides are TGCGCCAGCGGGGGACAGACTGGGGAGCTGTTTTTT.

This sequence joins TRBV7-9 and TRBJ2-1; TRBD2 matches at 8 bases. The CDR3 loop spans 16 amino acids. CDR1 is SEHNR and CDR2 is FQNEAQ in the germline V gene (reference sequence). V lost 4 bases and J lost 3; bases outside the gene matches: 8. The CDR3 is CASSYGGASGYNEQFF. The CDR3 nucleotides read TGTGCCAGCAGCTACGGGGGGGCCAGTGGCTACAATGAGCAGTTCTTC. Full variable domain (missing parts from reference TRBV7-9 and TRBJ2-1): DTGVSQNPRHKITKRGQNVTFRCDPISEHNRLYWYRQTLGQGPEFLTYFQNEAQLEKSRLLSDRFSAERPKGSFSTLEIQRTEQGDSAMYLCASSYGGASGYNEQFFGPGTRLTVL.

The chain joins TRBV5-1 to TRBJ2-7, with 12 bases aligning to TRBD2. V gave up 2 bases and J gave up 4 bases; unmatched junction bases: 7. From germline, CDR1 is SGHRS and CDR2 YFSETQ. The length of the CDR3 is 16 residues. This CDR3 is CASSFGLAGGIYEQYF. CDR3 sequence (DNA): TGCGCCAGCAGCTTTGGCCTAGCGGGAGGGATATACGAGCAGTACTTC.

The genes are TRBV28 and TRBJ2-5, with 9 bases identical to TRBD1. The CDR3 runs 13 residues. Germline assignment: CDR1 MDHEN and CDR2 SYDVKM. Losses at the gene ends were 8 bases for V and 13 bases for J; bases not matched to a gene: 14. The CDR3 loop reads CASDWGTGKTRYF. Written as DNA, the CDR3 is TGTGCCAGCGACTGGGGGACAGGGAAGACGAGGTACTTC.

This clone was recorded many times. The genes are TRBV2 and TRBJ1-2, with D possibly being TRBD1 (6 bases). With 6 bases removed from V and 0 bases from J, the gap between germline ends came to 11 bases. Germline V CDR1 and CDR2: SNHLY, FYNNEI. CDR3 length: 14 amino acids. CDR3 residues: CASRNRDPNYGYTF. As DNA, the CDR3 is TGTGCCAGCAGGAACAGGGACCCTAACTATGGCTACACCTTC.

This clone was observed a handful of times. The V and J genes are TRBV9 and TRBJ1-2; D not resolved. This CDR3 is built from 14 residues. Between the trimmed V and J ends, which lost 0 bases and 4 bases, there was a span of 10 bases. CDR1 is SGDLS and CDR2 is YYNGEE in the germline V gene. The CDR3 DNA reads TGTGCCAGCAGCGTAGAGGGTCTCGGCTATGGCTACACCTTC. It specifies CASSVEGLGYGYTF.

The gene calls are TRBV19 and TRBJ2-1; 7 bases fit TRBD2. Trimming cost V 2 bases and J 8 bases; bases outside gene matches: 0. There are 12 residues in the CDR3. Germline lookup yields CDR1 LNHDA and CDR2 SQIVND (reference sequence). This CDR3 reads CASSIRGDEQFF. Written as DNA, the CDR3 is TGTGCCAGTAGTATACGGGGGGATGAGCAGTTCTTC.

The V gene is TRBV7-3, the J gene TRBJ2-1; D is perhaps TRBD1 (5 bases). Deletions cut 4 bases from V and 4 bases from J, with 8 bases between. CDR1 and CDR2 from the germline V gene are SGHTA and FQGTGA. The CDR3 contains 13 residues. The CDR3 is CASSSTAYNEQFF. The CDR3 DNA reads TGTGCCAGCAGCTCGACAGCTTACAATGAGCAGTTCTTC. The full variable domain, rest sourced from reference TRBV7-3 and TRBJ2-1, is GAGVSQTPSNKVTEKGKYVELRCDPISGHTALYWYRQSLGQGPEFLIYFQGTGAADDSGLPNDRFFAVRPEGSVSTLKIQRTERGDSAVYLCASSSTAYNEQFFGPGTRLTVL.

The chain recombines TRBV7-9 with TRBJ1-2, with unresolved D. The CDR3 is 16 amino acids. The germline V gene has CDR1 SEHNR and CDR2 FQNEAQ (reference sequence). Deletions cut 2 bases from V and 1 base from J, with 14 bases between. In DNA form, the CDR3 reads TGTGCCAGCAGCTTAAGCCCCACGGGGTTTAACTATGGCTACACCTTC. The encoded protein is CASSLSPTGFNYGYTF.